A selection of T cell receptor beta chains follows, all from one sample in a study of blood T cell repertoires in COVID-19. The data were produced by immunoSEQ multiplex PCR, yet TCRdb's version contains in-frame clones alone and is incomplete. Among about 250,000 clones listed, around 91% were seen once. The sample was peripheral blood. The origin of the receptors is a woman aged 55-70 years with COVID-19, enrolled during active disease. CDR3s include the opening cysteine and the closing phenylalanine or tryptophan. A D gene is named only where the DNA matches it firmly. Clone size is stated in some rows and not others, as once, few, many or a class when expanded.

J gene: TRBJ2-1
D gene: NA
V gene: TRBV6-2/TRBV6-3
clone size: NA
CDR3 DNA: TGTGCCAGCAGTTGGTACGGCTCCTACAATGAGCAGTTCTTC
CDR3 protein: CASSWYGSYNEQFF

J gene: TRBJ1-1
D gene: NA
V gene: TRBV30
clone size: NA
CDR3 DNA: TGTGCCTGGAGTGTAGGACAAGGTAGCACTGAAGCTTTCTTT
CDR3 protein: CAWSVGQGSTEAFF

J gene: TRBJ2-3
D gene: NA
V gene: TRBV9
clone size: NA
CDR3 DNA: TGTGCCAGCAGCTACAGGGGCACAGATACGCAGTATTTT
CDR3 protein: CASSYRGTDTQYF

J gene: TRBJ2-7
D gene: TRBD1
V gene: TRBV4-2
clone size: NA
CDR3 DNA: TGTGCCAGCAGCCCACGACAGGGGGGCTCCTACGAGCAGTACTTC
CDR3 protein: CASSPRQGGSYEQYF

J gene: TRBJ1-3
D gene: NA
V gene: TRBV9
clone size: once
CDR3 DNA: TGTGCCAGCAGCGTAGCTAGGGGAATCTCTGGAAACACCATATATTTT
CDR3 protein: CASSVARGISGNTIYF

J gene: TRBJ2-7
D gene: NA
V gene: TRBV5-4
clone size: NA
CDR3 DNA: TGTGCCAGCAGCTTGGCCGGAGGGGCGGGACAGACCTACGAGCAGTACTTC
CDR3 protein: CASSLAGGAGQTYEQYF

J gene: TRBJ2-3
D gene: TRBD2
V gene: TRBV7-3
clone size: NA
CDR3 DNA: TGTGCCAGCAGCTCGGTAGCGGGTAACACAGATACGCAGTATTTT
CDR3 protein: CASSSVAGNTDTQYF

J gene: TRBJ2-7
D gene: NA
V gene: TRBV7-9
clone size: NA
CDR3 DNA: TGTGCCAGCAGCTTAGGGTGGGCCCCCTTCTCCTACGAGCAGTACTTC
CDR3 protein: CASSLGWAPFSYEQYF

J gene: TRBJ2-5
D gene: NA
V gene: TRBV5-6
clone size: NA
CDR3 DNA: TGTGCCAGCAGTCCGGGGTTGATTCAAGAGACCCAGTACTTC
CDR3 protein: CASSPGLIQETQYF

J gene: TRBJ2-1
D gene: TRBD2
V gene: TRBV6-2/TRBV6-3
clone size: NA
CDR3 DNA: TGTGCCAGCAGTTACGCCGCGGGACTAGCGGGGCAGTTCTTC
CDR3 protein: CASSYAAGLAGQFF

J gene: TRBJ1-6
D gene: TRBD1
V gene: TRBV7-9
clone size: NA
CDR3 DNA: TGTGCCAGCAGCTTAGTACAGGGGGCTATCCATTCACCCCTCCACTTT
CDR3 protein: CASSLVQGAIHSPLHF

J gene: TRBJ2-3
D gene: NA
V gene: TRBV4-2
clone size: NA
CDR3 DNA: TGTGCCAGCAGCGCTCTAGGAGAATTTAGCACAGATACGCAGTATTTT
CDR3 protein: CASSALGEFSTDTQYF

J gene: TRBJ1-4
D gene: NA
V gene: TRBV10-3
clone size: NA
CDR3 DNA: TGTGCCATCAGGACAGCAACTAATGAAAAACTGTTTTTT
CDR3 protein: CAIRTATNEKLFF

J gene: TRBJ1-1
D gene: NA
V gene: TRBV7-3
clone size: NA
CDR3 DNA: TGTGCCAGCAGCTTAGAGGTTATGAACACTGAAGCTTTCTTT
CDR3 protein: CASSLEVMNTEAFF

J gene: TRBJ2-5
D gene: NA
V gene: TRBV15
clone size: NA
CDR3 DNA: TGTGCCACCAGCAGAGGTACAGCGGTAGAGACCCAGTACTTC
CDR3 protein: CATSRGTAVETQYF

J gene: TRBJ2-3
D gene: TRBD2
V gene: TRBV4-3
clone size: NA
CDR3 DNA: TGCGCCAGCAGCCAAGCCCTAGCGGGGCCTAACACAGATACGCAGTATTTT
CDR3 protein: CASSQALAGPNTDTQYF

J gene: TRBJ1-2
D gene: NA
V gene: TRBV28
clone size: NA
CDR3 DNA: TGTGCCAGCAGTTTAGTGGGGGCGCAGGGGTCCCACTATGGCTACACCTTC
CDR3 protein: CASSLVGAQGSHYGYTF

J gene: TRBJ2-3
D gene: TRBD2
V gene: TRBV7-2
clone size: NA
CDR3 DNA: TGTGCCAGCACCGATTTCGACGGGGGGGCCTCATTTTTCACAGATACGCAGTATTTT
CDR3 protein: CASTDFDGGASFFTDTQYF

J gene: TRBJ2-1
D gene: NA
V gene: TRBV9
clone size: NA
CDR3 DNA: TGTGCCAGCAGCGTAGATCTAGCAGGCTCCTACAATGAGCAGTTCTTC
CDR3 protein: CASSVDLAGSYNEQFF

J gene: TRBJ2-5
D gene: NA
V gene: TRBV7-9
clone size: NA
CDR3 DNA: TGTGCCAGCAGCCAAAACAGGGAATGGGTAGACCAGTACTTC
CDR3 protein: CASSQNREWVDQYF

J gene: TRBJ2-5
D gene: TRBD2
V gene: TRBV5-1
clone size: NA
CDR3 DNA: TGCGCCAGCAGCGCGCGGGGGGGACAAGAGACCCAGTACTTC
CDR3 protein: CASSARGGQETQYF

J gene: TRBJ1-2
D gene: NA
V gene: TRBV6-6
clone size: NA
CDR3 DNA: TGTGCCAGCAGTTACTCAGGGGCGGTCAGTGGCTACACCTTC
CDR3 protein: CASSYSGAVSGYTF

J gene: TRBJ1-2
D gene: NA
V gene: TRBV5-1
clone size: once
CDR3 DNA: TGCGCCAGCAGCATGGGGGGGCAGGCGAGCCGTGGCTACACCTTC
CDR3 protein: CASSMGGQASRGYTF

J gene: TRBJ1-1
D gene: TRBD1
V gene: TRBV30
clone size: NA
CDR3 DNA: TGTGCCTGGAGTGAAACAGGGGTTGAGGTGGCTTTCTTT
CDR3 protein: CAWSETGVEVAFF

J gene: TRBJ1-4
D gene: TRBD1
V gene: TRBV19
clone size: NA
CDR3 DNA: TGTGCCAGTAGTAGGCCGGGACAGGCCGCAACTAATGAAAAACTGTTTTTT
CDR3 protein: CASSRPGQAATNEKLFF

J gene: TRBJ1-5
D gene: NA
V gene: TRBV18
clone size: few
CDR3 DNA: TGTGCCAGCTCACCCAGACTCGATAATCAGCCCCAGCATTTT
CDR3 protein: CASSPRLDNQPQHF